The 28 T cell receptor beta chains below all came from one sample that was sequenced in a study of T cell responses to AZD1222 COVID-19 vaccine. Produced via immunoSEQ multiplex PCR; TCRdb's table is partial and in-frame only. The sample contains some 97,000 clones, 87% of which appear only once. The starting material was peripheral blood, obtained on day 0 of AZD1222 vaccination. The receptors come from an adult in good health.

The gene calls are TRBV19 and TRBJ1-4, with 7 nucleotides matching TRBD1. J lost 1 base, V lost 4 bases, and 6 bases had no gene match. Germline CDR1 LNHDA, CDR2 SQIVND (reference sequence). The CDR3 loop spans 16 amino acids. The CDR3 spells CASSKARTGTNEKLFF. CDR3 DNA sequence: TGTGCCAGTAGTAAGGCAAGGACAGGAACTAATGAAAAACTGTTTTTT.

The chain joins TRBV3-1 (or the pseudogene TRBV3-2) to TRBJ1-4; D ambiguous. Between the trimmed V and J ends, which lost 2 bases and 0 bases, there was a span of 10 bases. The germline CDR1 and CDR2 sequences are LGHDT and YNNKEL (reference sequence). The CDR3 sequence is 16 residues long. CDR3 sequence (DNA): TGTGCCAGCAGCCAACCCTTCCAGGCAACTAATGAAAAACTGTTTTTT. This translates into CASSQPFQATNEKLFF.

This chain links TRBV10-3 with TRBJ2-5; no definite D call. Trimming took off 6 bases at V and 5 bases at J, with 13 bases between the two ends. CDR3 length: 13 residues. The germline CDR1 and CDR2 sequences are ENHRY and SYGVKD. The CDR3 sequence is CAIRSPLGETQYF. CDR3 coding DNA: TGTGCCATCAGAAGTCCGCTTGGCGAGACCCAGTACTTC.

The chain joins TRBV6-2 or TRBV6-3 to TRBJ1-5; 7 nucleotides match TRBD1. Losses at the gene ends were 5 bases for V and 11 bases for J; bases not matched to a gene: 9. The CDR3 is 13 amino acids. Germline V gene lookup returns CDR1 MNHEY and CDR2 SVGEGT. The CDR3 reads CASSPQGSAAQHF. In DNA form, the CDR3 reads TGTGCCAGCAGTCCACAGGGGAGCGCGGCCCAGCATTTT.

The chain employs TRBV19 and TRBJ2-7; a weak D match, TRBD1 (6 bases). This CDR3 region has 16 residues. V lost 1 base and J 0 bases, leaving 13 bases between the germline ends. Germline CDR1 is LNHDA and CDR2 is SQIVND (reference sequence). In DNA form, the CDR3 reads TGTGCCAGTAGTATAGGTGGCACAGGGCTCTCCTACGAGCAGTACTTC. Its translation: CASSIGGTGLSYEQYF.

The rearrangement uses TRBV5-1 and TRBJ1-2; no reliable D call. V lost 4 bases and J lost 6, with 16 bases in between. Germline lookup yields CDR1 SGHRS and CDR2 YFSETQ. This CDR3 spans 14 amino acids. The CDR3: CASSPGGVSNGYTF. The CDR3 nucleotides are TGCGCCAGCAGCCCGGGAGGCGTCTCAAATGGCTACACCTTC.

V and J are TRBV7-3 and TRBJ2-1; D may be TRBD2 (6 bases). The germline V gene encodes CDR1 SGHTA and CDR2 FQGTGA. The germline V and J ends were trimmed by 1 base and 2 bases, with 12 bases remaining between them. CDR3 length equals 16 residues. DNA of the CDR3: TGTGCCAGCAGCTTAAGCCGGGACTCGCCCTACAATGAGCAGTTCTTC. Translated: CASSLSRDSPYNEQFF.

The gene calls are TRBV9 and TRBJ1-2, with D possibly matching TRBD1 (5 bases). Germline CDR1 is SGDLS and CDR2 is YYNGEE. Trimming stripped 4 bases from V and 4 bases from J, with 11 bases between. This CDR3 contains 13 residues. CDR3 DNA sequence: TGTGCCAGCAGCCCTGGGGGAATCTATGGCTACACCTTC. Its protein product is CASSPGGIYGYTF.

This chain connects TRBV18 to TRBJ1-1; 7 nucleotides agree with TRBD1. CDR3 size: 15 residues. Germline CDR1 reads KGHSH; CDR2 reads LQKENI. The ends lost 3 bases at V and 5 bases at J; junction bases unmatched: 9. DNA for the CDR3: TGTGCCAGCTCACCGGCTGCCAGGGGGGAGACTGAAGCTTTCTTT. It encodes CASSPAARGETEAFF.

The chain combines TRBV16 with TRBJ2-2, with no clear D. Trimming removed 5 bases from V and 1 base from J, with 11 bases in between. The CDR3 covers 15 residues. Germline V gene sequence: CDR1 KGHSY, CDR2 FQNENV. The CDR3 DNA follows: TGTGCCAGCAGCACCTCACCGAAGAACACCGGGGAGCTGTTTTTT. Protein: CASSTSPKNTGELFF.

This chain links TRBV3-1 (or the pseudogene TRBV3-2) with TRBJ1-1; tentatively, D is TRBD1 (5 bases). The V end was cut by 1 base, the J end by 4 bases, with 10 bases between. Per germline, CDR1 LGHDT and CDR2 YNNKEL (reference sequence). The length of the CDR3 is 14 residues. CDR3 region: CASSQGGAGTEAFF. CDR3 coding DNA: TGTGCCAGCAGCCAAGGAGGGGCTGGCACTGAAGCTTTCTTT.

The chain couples TRBV27 to TRBJ1-2, with a possible D match to TRBD1 (6 bases). CDR1 is MNHEY, CDR2 SMNVEV, per germline (reference sequence). The V end lost 0 bases, the J end lost 7 bases, and 12 bases lay between the germline ends. The CDR3 is 14 residues long. DNA for the CDR3: TGTGCCAGCAGTTTATCGGCAGGGGAGGCTGGCTACACCTTC. Translating it yields CASSLSAGEAGYTF.

The chain links TRBV6-6 to TRBJ1-4; no clear D. The CDR3 runs 15 residues. From germline, CDR1 is MNHNY and CDR2 SVGAGI (reference sequence). V lost 6 bases and J 11 bases, leaving 22 bases between the germline ends. CDR3 DNA sequence: TGTGCCAGCAGGCAGGAAGGCGGGCTGGGTCTGAAACTGTTTTTT. It codes for CASRQEGGLGLKLFF.

J is TRBJ2-7 and V is TRBV5-6; TRBD2 matches at 7 bases. This CDR3 has 14 residues. Per the germline V gene, CDR1 is SGHDT and CDR2 is YYEEEE. The junction had 7 bases not matched to a gene; V was cut back by 4 bases and J by 3 bases. The CDR3 protein is CASSRGLSLYEQYF. The DNA of the CDR3 is TGTGCCAGCAGCCGGGGACTAAGTCTCTACGAGCAGTACTTC. The full variable domain, rest sourced from reference TRBV5-6 and TRBJ2-7, is DAGVTQSPTHLIKTRGQQVTLRCSPKSGHDTVSWYQQALGQGPQFIFQYYEEEERQRGNFPDRFSGHQFPNYSSELNVNALLLGDSALYLCASSRGLSLYEQYFGPGTRLTVT.

The chain employs TRBV7-2 and TRBJ1-6; 7 positions match TRBD1. Germline V gene lookup returns CDR1 SGHTA and CDR2 FQGNSA. The CDR3 is 15 residues long. V dropped 5 bases and J dropped 5; count of bases not matched to a gene: 6. This CDR3 reads CASSQDRYHNSPLHF. Written as DNA, the CDR3 is TGTGCCAGCAGCCAGGACAGGTACCATAATTCACCCCTCCACTTT. The whole variable domain, filled in from reference TRBV7-2 and TRBJ1-6, reads GAGVSQSPSNKVTEKGKDVELRCDPISGHTALYWYRQSLGQGLEFLIYFQGNSAPDKSGLPSDRFSAERTGGSVSTLTIQRTQQEDSAVYLCASSQDRYHNSPLHFGNGTRLTVT.

This chain links TRBV7-9 with TRBJ2-1; 7 bases map to TRBD2. Germline loops: CDR1 SEHNR, CDR2 FQNEAQ (reference sequence). The CDR3 has 14 amino acids. V lost 5 bases, J lost 6 bases, and 7 bases stayed unmatched. DNA of the CDR3: TGTGCCAGCAGCCGATCGGGACTATTCAATGAGCAGTTCTTC. Protein sequence: CASSRSGLFNEQFF.

This rearrangement joins TRBV13 to TRBJ2-7; D possibly uses TRBD1 or TRBD2 (5 bases each). V lost 5 bases to trimming and J lost 2 bases, with 16 bases between them. The germline gives CDR1 PRHDT, CDR2 FYEKMQ (reference sequence). The CDR3 runs to 15 residues. The CDR3 coding sequence is TGTGCCAGCAGCGACTCCCGGGTGGGGGCCTACGAGCAGTACTTC. Residues: CASSDSRVGAYEQYF.

This clone came up once. This chain links TRBV6-2 or TRBV6-3 with TRBJ2-1, with D unresolved. The CDR3 consists of 15 residues. Per the germline V gene, CDR1 is MNHEY and CDR2 is SVGEGT. The V end was cut by 5 bases, the J end by 4 bases, with 15 bases between. CDR3 DNA sequence: TGTGCCAGCAGTCAGGACCATGGAACGTACAATGAGCAGTTCTTC. It codes for CASSQDHGTYNEQFF.

This clone was picked up a small number of times. The chain is built from TRBV5-6 and TRBJ1-1, with a weak D call TRBD1 (5 bases). The CDR3 runs to 14 residues. Germline V gene lookup returns CDR1 SGHDT and CDR2 YYEEEE. V lost 0 bases and J lost 8, with 14 bases in between. The CDR3 nucleotides are TGTGCCAGCAGCTTGGCAGGGAAGGGATGGGAAGCTTTCTTT. Translation: CASSLAGKGWEAFF.

The rearrangement links TRBV7-2 to TRBJ1-4, with 8 bases fitting TRBD1. V shed 1 base and J 5 bases; nucleotides not matched to a gene: 0. The CDR3 loop spans 14 amino acids. The germline V gene has CDR1 SGHTA and CDR2 FQGNSA. The CDR3 bases are TGTGCCAGCAGCTTAGACAGGGGGAATGAAAAACTGTTTTTT. Amino acid sequence: CASSLDRGNEKLFF.

This rearrangement joins TRBV15 to TRBJ1-2, with 10 bases fitting TRBD1. The CDR3 consists of 13 residues. V was clipped by 0 bases and J by 10 bases; unmatched bases: 2. Germline V lookup: CDR1 LNHNV, CDR2 YYDKDF (reference sequence). CDR3 in amino acids: CATSRERQGAYTF. CDR3 in DNA: TGTGCCACCAGCAGAGAACGACAGGGGGCCTACACCTTC.

The chain recombines TRBV18 with TRBJ1-1; D uncertain. CDR1 is KGHSH, CDR2 LQKENI, per germline. This CDR3 is 14 amino acids long. V was shortened by 3 bases and J by 1 base, with 9 bases between the two germline ends. CDR3 protein: CASSPTRGNTEAFF. CDR3 sequence (DNA): TGTGCCAGCTCACCGACAAGAGGGAACACTGAAGCTTTCTTT. Full variable domain (rest looked up from reference TRBV18 and TRBJ1-1): NAGVMQNPRHLVRRRGQEARLRCSPMKGHSHVYWYRQLPEEGLKFMVYLQKENIIDESGMPKERFSAEFPKEGPSILRIQQVVRGDSAAYFCASSPTRGNTEAFFGQGTRLTVV.

The chain combines TRBV11-2 with TRBJ2-5; D may correspond to TRBD1 or TRBD2 (6 bases each). V gave up 5 bases and J gave up 5 bases, with 12 bases separating them. CDR3 length: 13 residues. The germline V gene has CDR1 SGHAT and CDR2 FQNNGV. DNA for the CDR3: TGTGCCAGCAGCCCTAGGGGGGCTGAGACCCAGTACTTC. Amino acid sequence: CASSPRGAETQYF.

The chain recombines TRBV11-2 with TRBJ2-3; possibly TRBD1 for D (6 bases). Deletions cut 4 bases from V and 2 bases from J, with 13 bases between. The V gene's germline CDR1 is SGHAT and CDR2 FQNNGV. This CDR3 has 15 amino acids. CDR3 bases: TGTGCCAGCAGCTCATGGACAGACCTCACAGATACGCAGTATTTT. It codes for CASSSWTDLTDTQYF.

This clone was seen a single time. The chain links TRBV25-1 to TRBJ1-2; 11 positions match TRBD1. The CDR3 consists of 15 residues. Trimming at V came to 4 bases and at J to 7 bases, leaving 8 bases not matched to a gene. Germline V lookup: CDR1 MGHDK, CDR2 SYGVNS. CDR3 region: CASSADRTGGGGYTF. DNA of the CDR3: TGTGCCAGCAGTGCAGATCGGACAGGGGGCGGTGGCTACACCTTC.

V is TRBV7-9 and J is TRBJ2-2, with D perhaps TRBD1 (6 bases). V lost 3 bases and J 0 bases, leaving 11 bases between the germline ends. The CDR3 covers 16 residues. Germline V gene data show CDR1 as SEHNR and CDR2 as FQNEAQ (reference sequence). CDR3 loop: CASSFGTPSNTGELFF. DNA of the CDR3: TGTGCCAGCAGCTTTGGGACACCGTCGAACACCGGGGAGCTGTTTTTT.

This chain uses TRBV18 with TRBJ1-1; D unresolved. Germline assignment: CDR1 KGHSH and CDR2 LQKENI. This CDR3 has 13 amino acids. Deletions cut 4 bases from V and 6 bases from J, with 12 bases between. CDR3 nucleotide sequence: TGTGCCAGCTCACTCTCCTCATCTGCTGAAGCTTTCTTT. Its protein product is CASSLSSSAEAFF.

The CDR3 DNA sequence: TGTGCCTGGAGTGACCAGCGGACAGGGTCTGTTCGCACCGGGGAGCTGTTTTTT. Protein sequence: CAWSDQRTGSVRTGELFF. The V gene is TRBV30, the J gene TRBJ2-2, with 8 bases matching TRBD1. This CDR3 is 18 amino acids long. In germline, CDR1 is GTSNPN, CDR2 SVGIG (reference sequence). The J segment lost 4 bases and the V segment lost 1 base, leaving 14 bases of the junction unmatched.